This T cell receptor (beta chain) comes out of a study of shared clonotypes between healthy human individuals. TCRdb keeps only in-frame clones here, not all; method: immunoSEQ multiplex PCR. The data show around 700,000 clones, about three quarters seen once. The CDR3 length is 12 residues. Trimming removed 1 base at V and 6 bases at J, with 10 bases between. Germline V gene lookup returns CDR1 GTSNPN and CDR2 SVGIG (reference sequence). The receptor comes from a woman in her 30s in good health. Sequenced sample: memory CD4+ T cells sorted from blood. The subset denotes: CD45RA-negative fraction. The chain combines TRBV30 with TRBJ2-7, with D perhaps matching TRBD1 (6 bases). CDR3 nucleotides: TGTGCCTGGAGTGGAACAGGGACCGAGCAGTACTTC. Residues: CAWSGTGTEQYF. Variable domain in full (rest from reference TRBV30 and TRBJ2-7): SQTIHQWPATLVQPVGSPLSLECTVEGTSNPNLYWYRQAAGRGLQLLFYSVGIGQISSEVPQNLSASRPQDRQFILSSKKLLLSDSGFYLCAWSGTGTEQYFGPGTRLTVT.